The 30 T cell receptor beta chains given below trace back to one sample, sequenced in a study of CD8+ T cells in alopecia areata. Treatment indicated: oral pan-JAK inhibitor, 5-10 mg twice daily. RNA was extracted and reverse transcribed into cDNA as the sequencing template. The method was immunoSEQ multiplex PCR; TCRdb's version includes in-frame clones alone and lacks a portion of them. This table holds fewer than 250,000 clones, around 60% found once. The sample consisted of CD4+ T cells sorted from blood, taken at week 4, from a patient treated with tofacitinib. Receptors originate from a human donor with alopecia areata.

The chain links TRBV6-5 to TRBJ1-5; no reliable D call. The CDR3 loop spans 13 amino acids. Germline-derived CDR1 and CDR2 are MNHEY and SVGAGI. V shed 2 bases and J shed 7 bases, with 9 bases lying between them. CDR3 protein: CASSYEPRQPQHF. The CDR3 region has the DNA TGTGCCAGCAGTTACGAGCCAAGGCAGCCCCAGCATTTT.

The chain uses TRBV20-1 and TRBJ2-7; D uncertain. The V and J ends lost 4 bases and 4 bases respectively, with 8 bases between them. The CDR3 covers 11 residues. In germline, CDR1 is DFQATT, CDR2 SNEGSKA (reference sequence). The CDR3 protein is CSAKDLYEQYF. CDR3 bases: TGCAGTGCTAAGGACCTGTACGAGCAGTACTTC.

This clone occurred many times. The V and J genes are TRBV27 and TRBJ1-2, with D possibly TRBD1 on 5 matching bases. The CDR3 sequence is 16 residues long. V was shortened by 9 bases and J by 3 bases, with 23 bases between the two germline ends. Per the germline V gene, CDR1 is MNHEY and CDR2 is SMNVEV (reference sequence). CDR3 amino acids: CASFGRQPPGDYGYTF. The CDR3, as DNA: TGTGCCAGTTTTGGCAGACAGCCACCTGGAGACTATGGCTACACCTTC.

This chain uses TRBV30 with TRBJ1-1; TRBD1 is a possible D gene (6 bases). The V and J ends lost 3 bases and 2 bases respectively, with 10 bases between them. CDR1 and CDR2 from the germline V gene are GTSNPN and SVGIG (reference sequence). CDR3 length equals 13 residues. In DNA form, the CDR3 reads TGTGCCTGGAGACAGGGTGGCAACACTGAAGCTTTCTTT. As protein: CAWRQGGNTEAFF. Full variable domain (remainder filled in from reference TRBV30 and TRBJ1-1): SQTIHQWPATLVQPVGSPLSLECTVEGTSNPNLYWYRQAAGRGLQLLFYSVGIGQISSEVPQNLSASRPQDRQFILSSKKLLLSDSGFYLCAWRQGGNTEAFFGQGTRLTVV.

This clone rates as medium-sized. The V and J genes are TRBV15 and TRBJ2-3; weak D call: TRBD2 (5 bases). V gave up 3 bases and J gave up 4 bases, with 17 bases separating them. The CDR3 has 16 residues. Germline assignment: CDR1 LNHNV and CDR2 YYDKDF (reference sequence). In DNA, the CDR3 is TGTGCCACCAGCAGCCTAACCGCTAGCTCCGCAGATACGCAGTATTTT. Residues: CATSSLTASSADTQYF.

This clone has a single count. V and J are TRBV19 and TRBJ2-7, with a tentative D call TRBD2 (5 bases). V gave up 2 bases and J gave up 4 bases, with 9 bases separating them. CDR3 size: 13 residues. CDR1 is LNHDA and CDR2 is SQIVND in the germline V gene (reference sequence). The CDR3 DNA sequence: TGTGCCAGTAGTATATCACCGGGGTACGAGCAGTACTTC. It yields the protein CASSISPGYEQYF.

This clone was picked up a small number of times. This chain uses TRBV7-2 with TRBJ2-5; 10 bases line up with TRBD1. This CDR3 comprises 14 residues. J gave up 4 bases and V 4 bases, and 3 bases lay outside the gene matches. Germline CDR1 reads SGHTA; CDR2 reads FQGNSA. CDR3 sequence: CASSSDRGPETQYF. The CDR3 bases are TGTGCCAGCAGCTCCGACAGGGGGCCAGAGACCCAGTACTTC.

The V call is TRBV11-1, the J call TRBJ2-7, with TRBD2 identical over 9 bases. The germline V gene has CDR1 SGHAT and CDR2 FQDESV (reference sequence). The CDR3 is 15 amino acids. Unmatched junction bases numbered 5, after V lost 5 bases and J lost 0 bases. The CDR3 region is CASSIYSGSSYEQYF. DNA for the CDR3: TGTGCCAGCAGCATATATAGCGGGAGCTCCTACGAGCAGTACTTC.

The J gene is TRBJ1-2, the V gene TRBV30, with D maybe TRBD1 (6 bases). Germline loops: CDR1 GTSNPN, CDR2 SVGIG (reference sequence). The CDR3 is 13 amino acids. Trimming took 3 bases from V and 4 from J, leaving 12 bases between them. CDR3 residues: CAWSPDSSYGYTF. DNA of the CDR3: TGTGCCTGGAGCCCGGACAGTTCCTATGGCTACACCTTC. Supplemented by reference TRBV30 and TRBJ1-2, the full variable domain reads SQTIHQWPATLVQPVGSPLSLECTVEGTSNPNLYWYRQAAGRGLQLLFYSVGIGQISSEVPQNLSASRPQDRQFILSSKKLLLSDSGFYLCAWSPDSSYGYTFGSGTRLTVV.

A remark on this clone: The sample holds other DNA sequences that translate to the same CDR3. The chain has TRBV30 and TRBJ1-5; the match to TRBD1 covers 8 bases. The germline V gene encodes CDR1 GTSNPN and CDR2 SVGIG (reference sequence). Losses at the gene ends were 5 bases for V and 6 bases for J; bases not matched to a gene: 6. The CDR3 has 13 amino acids. The CDR3 loop reads CAWGQGAGQPQHF. CDR3 coding DNA: TGTGCCTGGGGACAGGGCGCGGGTCAGCCCCAGCATTTT.

The J gene is TRBJ2-7, the V gene TRBV30, with 7 bases that match TRBD2. The CDR3 covers 14 residues. Trimming took 0 bases from V and 4 from J; bases not matched to a gene: 6. Germline values: CDR1 GTSNPN, CDR2 SVGIG (reference sequence). CDR3 residues: CAWSVSSGGYEQYF. CDR3 DNA sequence: TGTGCCTGGAGTGTAAGTTCCGGGGGGTACGAGCAGTACTTC.

The gene calls are TRBV6-5 and TRBJ2-3; D perhaps matches TRBD2 (5 bases). The germline V gene has CDR1 MNHEY and CDR2 SVGAGI. Trimming cost V 6 bases and J 6 bases, with 13 bases left between them. The CDR3 contains 13 residues. The CDR3: CASRWTLLDTQYF. CDR3 nucleotides: TGTGCCAGCAGGTGGACTTTACTTGATACGCAGTATTTT.

V usage is TRBV29-1 and J usage is TRBJ2-3; D possibly matches TRBD1 or TRBD2 (5 bases each). The CDR3 has 14 amino acids. In germline, CDR1 is SQVTM, CDR2 ANQGSEA. Trimming left V 1 base short and J 1 base short, with 9 bases between. The CDR3 protein is CSVEAGRGTDTQYF. CDR3 coding DNA: TGCAGCGTTGAAGCGGGACGGGGCACAGATACGCAGTATTTT.

The rearrangement joins TRBV30 to TRBJ1-1; D is ambiguous. The CDR3 sequence is 13 residues long. V lost 3 bases, J lost 1 base, and 9 bases lay in between. Germline V lookup: CDR1 GTSNPN, CDR2 SVGIG (reference sequence). Here the CDR3 reads CAWRGRENTEAFF. In DNA form, the CDR3 reads TGTGCCTGGAGGGGCAGAGAGAACACTGAAGCTTTCTTT. Supplemented by reference TRBV30 and TRBJ1-1, the full variable domain reads SQTIHQWPATLVQPVGSPLSLECTVEGTSNPNLYWYRQAAGRGLQLLFYSVGIGQISSEVPQNLSASRPQDRQFILSSKKLLLSDSGFYLCAWRGRENTEAFFGQGTRLTVV.

The V call is TRBV15, the J call TRBJ2-7; D is uncertain. CDR1 and CDR2 (germline): LNHNV, YYDKDF (reference sequence). The CDR3 totals 13 residues. Trimming removed 4 bases from V and 0 bases from J, with 7 bases in between. CDR3 DNA sequence: TGTGCCACCAGCAAGGGCCACTCCTACGAGCAGTACTTC. Encoded protein: CATSKGHSYEQYF.

The rearrangement links TRBV30 to TRBJ1-1; D gene ambiguous. Trimming removed 0 bases at V and 10 bases at J, with 15 bases between. CDR1 GTSNPN and CDR2 SVGIG come from the germline V gene (reference sequence). The CDR3 length is 13 residues. The CDR3 reads CAWSVPAPVGAFF. The CDR3 DNA is TGTGCCTGGAGTGTACCAGCGCCGGTGGGAGCTTTCTTT.

CDR3 bases: TGTGCCTGGAACAGGGACACCTTCTATGGCTACACCTTC. Its translation is CAWNRDTFYGYTF. The V gene is TRBV30, the J gene TRBJ1-2; perhaps TRBD1 as D (6 bases). The V end was cut by 4 bases, the J end by 4 bases, with 13 bases between. The CDR3 loop spans 13 amino acids. The germline V gene encodes CDR1 GTSNPN and CDR2 SVGIG (reference sequence).

Comment on this clone: Distinct nucleotide sequences in the sample also encode this CDR3. J is TRBJ2-7 and V is TRBV30, with a possible D match to TRBD2 (5 bases). CDR3 size: 14 residues. The ends were cut back, 0 bases at V and 0 bases at J, with 9 bases in the middle. Germline loops: CDR1 GTSNPN, CDR2 SVGIG (reference sequence). The CDR3 nucleotides are TGTGCCTGGAGTGTAGGAGGTTCCTCCTACGAGCAGTACTTC. It specifies CAWSVGGSSYEQYF. Full variable domain (remainder filled in from reference TRBV30 and TRBJ2-7): SQTIHQWPATLVQPVGSPLSLECTVEGTSNPNLYWYRQAAGRGLQLLFYSVGIGQISSEVPQNLSASRPQDRQFILSSKKLLLSDSGFYLCAWSVGGSSYEQYFGPGTRLTVT.

This rearrangement joins TRBV5-1 to TRBJ2-5; D unresolved. Germline V gives CDR1 SGHRS, CDR2 YFSETQ. The CDR3 totals 14 residues. Trimming pared 2 bases from V and 5 bases from J, leaving 13 bases between. The CDR3 DNA is TGCGCCAGCAGCTTTATGGGTATATCGGAGACCCAGTACTTC. Protein sequence: CASSFMGISETQYF.

This chain joins TRBV9 and TRBJ2-1, with TRBD1 as a possible D gene (5 bases). CDR3 size: 14 residues. Trimming shortened V by 4 bases and J by 7 bases, and 15 bases separated the two germline ends. Germline CDR1 SGDLS, CDR2 YYNGEE. The CDR3 spells CASSQDWGGNEQFF. The CDR3 nucleotides are TGTGCCAGCAGCCAAGATTGGGGCGGTAATGAGCAGTTCTTC.

On this clone: One junction end does not reproduce the germline sequence, and a read error may be involved. The chain recombines TRBV29-1 with TRBJ2-3; D remains ambiguous. The germline gives CDR1 SQVTM, CDR2 ANQGSEA. The CDR3 is 11 amino acids. In DNA form, the CDR3 reads TGCAGCGTTGAATCGGTCGCGGCGGCTTTTTTT. It yields the protein CSVESVAAAFF.

The chain carries TRBV11-2 and TRBJ2-5, with TRBD2 as a possible D gene (6 bases). The length of the CDR3 is 14 residues. The V and J ends lost 5 bases and 7 bases respectively, with 17 bases between them. Germline CDR1 reads SGHAT; CDR2 reads FQNNGV. The CDR3 DNA reads as TGTGCCAGCAGCCAAGCGGGTCCCGGTGGGACCCAGTACTTC. It encodes CASSQAGPGGTQYF.

V is TRBV30 and J is TRBJ2-3, with D possibly being TRBD2 (6 bases). Between the trimmed V and J ends, which lost 8 bases and 8 bases, there was a span of 14 bases. Germline V gives CDR1 GTSNPN, CDR2 SVGIG (reference sequence). There are 11 residues in the CDR3. CDR3 sequence: CAATRRGTQYF. The CDR3 bases are TGTGCCGCCACCAGGAGGGGTACGCAGTATTTT.

In this sample, this clone turned up a few times. This chain connects TRBV29-1 to TRBJ1-2, with D maybe TRBD1 (5 bases). Germline CDR1 and CDR2: SQVTM and ANQGSEA. The ends were cut back, 6 bases at V and 8 bases at J, with 10 bases in the middle. The CDR3 is 10 amino acids. CDR3 in amino acids: CSVRDGGYTF. As DNA, the CDR3 is TGCAGCGTCAGGGATGGAGGCTACACCTTC. The full variable domain, its missing parts supplied by reference TRBV29-1 and TRBJ1-2, is SAVISQKPSRDICQRGTSLTIQCQVDSQVTMMFWYRQQPGQSLTLIATANQGSEATYESGFVIDKFPISRPNLTFSTLTVSNMSPEDSSIYLCSVRDGGYTFGSGTRLTVV.

J is TRBJ1-1 and V is TRBV7-9, with a possible D match to TRBD1 (5 bases). CDR1 is SEHNR and CDR2 is FQNEAQ in the germline V gene (reference sequence). This CDR3 is built from 12 residues. The V gene lost 2 bases and the J gene lost 6 bases, with 7 bases spanning the gap. In DNA form, the CDR3 reads TGTGCCAGCAGCTTACCGGGACCTGAAGCTTTCTTT. Its protein is CASSLPGPEAFF. Supplemented by reference TRBV7-9 and TRBJ1-1, the full variable domain reads DTGVSQNPRHKITKRGQNVTFRCDPISEHNRLYWYRQTLGQGPEFLTYFQNEAQLEKSRLLSDRFSAERPKGSFSTLEIQRTEQGDSAMYLCASSLPGPEAFFGQGTRLTVV.

The chain links TRBV28 to TRBJ2-1, with D unresolved. Germline-derived CDR1 and CDR2 are MDHEN and SYDVKM. This CDR3 has 15 residues. Between the trimmed V and J ends, which lost 6 bases and 3 bases, there was a span of 15 bases. The CDR3 region is CASSYARLSYNEQFF. CDR3 DNA sequence: TGTGCCAGCAGCTACGCTAGGCTTAGCTACAATGAGCAGTTCTTC.

The V call is TRBV4-1, the J call TRBJ1-1; tentative D call: TRBD1 (5 bases). The CDR3 has 15 amino acids. The germline V gene has CDR1 MGHRA and CDR2 YSYEKL. Trimming took 4 bases from V and 5 from J, leaving 17 bases between them. CDR3 bases: TGCGCCAGCAGCCCGGGACGAGGTTCGGGTACTGAAGCTTTCTTT. Its translation is CASSPGRGSGTEAFF.

The rearrangement links TRBV29-1 to TRBJ2-1, with D unclear. Germline CDR1 is SQVTM and CDR2 is ANQGSEA. CDR3 size: 13 residues. V lost 3 bases, J lost 3 bases, and 9 bases lay in between. The CDR3 here is CSVDGYLYNEQFF. As DNA, the CDR3 is TGCAGCGTTGACGGCTACCTCTACAATGAGCAGTTCTTC.

The chain uses TRBV6-6 and TRBJ1-1; 7 bases align to TRBD1. This CDR3 comprises 14 residues. The germline gives CDR1 MNHNY, CDR2 SVGAGI (reference sequence). The V gene end was trimmed by 6 bases and the J gene end by 4 bases; junction bases not matched to a gene: 8. The CDR3 region is CASSSTGDGTEAFF. In DNA form, the CDR3 reads TGTGCCAGCAGCTCCACAGGGGACGGCACTGAAGCTTTCTTT.

The CDR3 reads CASQGDRRDGYTF. For the CDR3, the DNA is TGTGCCAGTCAGGGGGATAGGAGGGATGGCTACACCTTC. V usage is TRBV6-6 and J usage is TRBJ1-2; 7 bases fit TRBD1. V trimming: 9 bases; J trimming: 6 bases; junction bases outside the gene matches: 10. Germline V lookup: CDR1 MNHNY, CDR2 SVGAGI (reference sequence). The CDR3 contains 13 residues.